The 17 T cell receptor beta chains given below trace back to one sample, sequenced in a study of shared clonotypes between healthy human individuals. Clones were read by immunoSEQ multiplex PCR, and TCRdb kept only the in-frame ones, dropping some. The data show roughly 2.5 million clones, roughly nine tenths seen once. The sample taken for sequencing was naive CD4+ T cells sorted from blood. Subset here: CD45RA+ positively selected. The receptor source for this set is a man between 18 and 29 years old in good health.

The J gene is TRBJ2-4, the V gene TRBV5-1, with 10 bases matching TRBD1. J gave up 1 base and V 3 bases, and 7 bases lay outside the gene matches. The germline V gene has CDR1 SGHRS and CDR2 YFSETQ. The CDR3 sequence is 17 residues long. CDR3 bases: TGCGCCAGCAGCTCCGGGACAGGGGAGCAGGCCAAAAACATTCAGTACTTC. This gives the protein CASSSGTGEQAKNIQYF.

This clone was found once. The chain uses TRBV7-9 and TRBJ1-4; 9 bases map to TRBD1. This CDR3 is 17 amino acids long. The junction had 12 bases not matched to a gene; V was cut back by 6 bases and J by 4 bases. Germline V gene lookup returns CDR1 SEHNR and CDR2 FQNEAQ (reference sequence). The CDR3 sequence is CASSSRDREGRNEKLFF. CDR3 DNA sequence: TGTGCCAGCAGTTCTCGGGACAGGGAGGGCCGTAATGAAAAACTGTTTTTT.

The V and J genes are TRBV14 and TRBJ1-1; possibly TRBD1 for D (5 bases). V was clipped by 7 bases and J by 4 bases, with 19 bases between them. Per germline, CDR1 SGHDN and CDR2 FVKESK. This CDR3 contains 15 residues. The CDR3 here is CASNPQVQWRTEAFF. For the CDR3, the DNA is TGTGCCAGCAACCCACAGGTGCAATGGCGCACTGAAGCTTTCTTT. Full variable domain (missing parts from reference TRBV14 and TRBJ1-1): EAGVTQFPSHSVIEKGQTVTLRCDPISGHDNLYWYRRVMGKEIKFLLHFVKESKQDESGMPNNRFLAERTGGTYSTLKVQPAELEDSGVYFCASNPQVQWRTEAFFGQGTRLTVV.

This sequence joins TRBV7-9 and TRBJ2-3; a weak D match, TRBD2 (7 bases). Germline assignment: CDR1 SEHNR and CDR2 FQNEAQ (reference sequence). The CDR3 is made up of 15 amino acids. V was pared by 1 base and J by 2 bases, with 10 bases between. CDR3 DNA sequence: TGTGCCAGCAGCTTAGTCGGGGGGCACACAGATACGCAGTATTTT. This encodes CASSLVGGHTDTQYF.

This chain connects TRBV18 to TRBJ2-2; a possible D gene is TRBD2 (6 bases). Germline CDR1 reads KGHSH; CDR2 reads LQKENI. Trimming shortened V by 2 bases and J by 4 bases, and 14 bases separated the two germline ends. This CDR3 is built from 16 residues. The chain's CDR3 is CASSPKERAATGELFF. In DNA, the CDR3 is TGTGCCAGCTCACCAAAGGAGCGGGCGGCCACCGGGGAGCTGTTTTTT.

J is TRBJ2-3 and V is TRBV27; D is unclear. The V gene lost 6 bases and the J gene lost 0 bases, with 13 bases spanning the gap. Per germline, CDR1 MNHEY and CDR2 SMNVEV (reference sequence). There are 15 residues in the CDR3. Here the CDR3 reads CASRQTLASTDTQYF. CDR3 sequence (DNA): TGTGCCAGCAGACAGACTTTAGCTAGCACAGATACGCAGTATTTT.

J is TRBJ1-2 and V is TRBV27; D possibly corresponds to TRBD1 (5 bases). Trimming took 6 bases from V and 3 from J, leaving 8 bases between them. This CDR3 comprises 12 residues. The germline CDR1 and CDR2 sequences are MNHEY and SMNVEV (reference sequence). The CDR3, as DNA: TGTGCCAGCAGAAGGGGCGACTATGGCTACACCTTC. This encodes CASRRGDYGYTF.

The chain employs TRBV7-2 and TRBJ1-1, with D unclear. The CDR3 covers 15 residues. Germline lookup yields CDR1 SGHTA and CDR2 FQGNSA. V lost 1 base and J lost 1, with 10 bases in between. For the CDR3, the DNA is TGTGCCAGCAGCTTAGTCGGCGGCGGGAACACTGAAGCTTTCTTT. As protein: CASSLVGGGNTEAFF.

This chain joins TRBV14 and TRBJ2-2, with TRBD2 identical over 10 bases. Germline assignment: CDR1 SGHDN and CDR2 FVKESK. Trimming removed 0 bases from V and 6 bases from J; junction bases left unmatched: 10. There are 18 residues in the CDR3. The CDR3 region has the DNA TGTGCCAGCAGCCAAGAGGTTGTCGGGCTAGCGGGAGCCGGGGAGCTGTTTTTT. Translated: CASSQEVVGLAGAGELFF.

The chain joins TRBV6-5 to TRBJ1-2, with TRBD1 matching over 9 bases. V was pared by 2 bases and J by 2 bases, with 6 bases of the junction left unmatched. The CDR3 length is 16 residues. Germline lookup yields CDR1 MNHEY and CDR2 SVGAGI. The CDR3 is CASSYGVGQGNYGYTF. The CDR3 DNA is TGTGCCAGCAGTTACGGCGTGGGACAGGGAAACTATGGCTACACCTTC.

The rearrangement uses TRBV5-1 and TRBJ1-2; D gene uncertain. The germline gives CDR1 SGHRS, CDR2 YFSETQ. The CDR3 loop spans 13 amino acids. Trimming cost V 0 bases and J 6 bases, with 9 bases left between them. CDR3 loop: CASSLGGFNGYTF. The CDR3 DNA reads TGCGCCAGCAGCTTGGGAGGGTTCAATGGCTACACCTTC.

The V call is TRBV19, the J call TRBJ2-7, with TRBD1 identical over 8 bases. Germline V gene data show CDR1 as LNHDA and CDR2 as SQIVND (reference sequence). CDR3 length: 18 amino acids. V lost 7 bases and J lost 2; bases outside the gene matches: 19. CDR3 residues: CASKGQGAKTQSPYEQYF. DNA of the CDR3: TGTGCCAGTAAAGGTCAGGGGGCAAAGACACAATCACCCTACGAGCAGTACTTC. The variable domain in full, completed from reference TRBV19 and TRBJ2-7, reads DGGITQSPKYLFRKEGQNVTLSCEQNLNHDAMYWYRQDPGQGLRLIYYSQIVNDFQKGDIAEGYSVSREKKESFPLTVTSAQKNPTAFYLCASKGQGAKTQSPYEQYFGPGTRLTVT.

This sequence joins TRBV2 and TRBJ2-5; TRBD1 might be the D (6 bases). Deletions cut 8 bases from V and 6 bases from J, with 10 bases between. Germline values: CDR1 SNHLY, CDR2 FYNNEI. CDR3 length: 11 residues. The CDR3 region has the DNA TGTGCCAGCCTAGGGGGAAAGACCCAGTACTTC. Translated, it gives CASLGGKTQYF.

CDR3 nucleotides: TGTGCCAGCAGTTACTCGGACAGGCCAGGCTACGAGCAGTACTTC. Encoded protein: CASSYSDRPGYEQYF. The J gene is TRBJ2-7, the V gene TRBV6-6, with 7 bases identical to TRBD1. This CDR3 is 15 amino acids long. The V gene end was trimmed by 0 bases and the J gene end by 3 bases; junction bases not matched to a gene: 5. Looked up from germline, CDR1 is MNHNY and CDR2 is SVGAGI (reference sequence).

J is TRBJ2-1 and V is TRBV5-1; no clear D gene. Germline V CDR1 and CDR2: SGHRS, YFSETQ. CDR3 length: 14 amino acids. Deletions cut 4 bases from V and 5 bases from J, with 13 bases between. The CDR3 protein is CASSGRTTNNEQFF. The CDR3 DNA is TGCGCCAGCAGCGGACGGACCACGAACAATGAGCAGTTCTTC.

The chain links TRBV30 to TRBJ2-5; D gene ambiguous. The V and J ends lost 2 bases and 10 bases respectively, with 11 bases between them. CDR1 and CDR2 from the germline V gene are GTSNPN and SVGIG (reference sequence). The CDR3 length is 11 residues. The CDR3 DNA reads TGTGCCTGGAGTCGTGATAGGTACCAGTACTTC. This sequence encodes CAWSRDRYQYF.

The CDR3 DNA reads as TGTGCCAGCAGTTTGACGGGGGGGCGAACAGATACGCAGTATTTT. Amino acid sequence: CASSLTGGRTDTQYF. The rearrangement links TRBV7-3 to TRBJ2-3; TRBD2 aligns across 8 bases. After removal of 6 bases from V and 3 bases from J, the junction contained 8 bases not matched to a gene. Germline CDR1 SGHTA, CDR2 FQGTGA. The CDR3 spans 15 residues. The variable domain in full, completed from reference TRBV7-3 and TRBJ2-3, reads GAGVSQTPSNKVTEKGKYVELRCDPISGHTALYWYRQSLGQGPEFLIYFQGTGAADDSGLPNDRFFAVRPEGSVSTLKIQRTERGDSAVYLCASSLTGGRTDTQYFGPGTRLTVL.